This entry describes one TCR beta chain. What it binds is not known. This sample stems from a study of T-cell memory formation after mild COVID-19. The study's findings and limits: Mainly CM and EM harbored the contracting CD4+ clones; mainly EMRA harbored the CD8+ ones. Prior to infection, memory already included some responding clones, suggesting cross-reactive memory joined.

CDR1 is PRHDT, CDR2 FYEKMQ, per germline (reference sequence). The CDR3 runs 14 residues. The V end was cut by 3 bases, the J end by 7 bases, with 16 bases between. TCRdb re-called the 5' RACE reads through MiXCR, storing one row per CDR3 protein. The repertoire holds fewer than 600,000 distinct CDR3 sequences, with about 20% as singletons. V gene TRBV13 combines with J gene TRBJ2-7; D is possibly TRBD1 or TRBD2 (5 bases each). Sequencing used PBMCs or a T cell subset sorted from them (not recorded which). This clonotype was sampled from an adult woman who had mild COVID-19 (a few samples of this study predate the infection). Cell type and time point are not known. As DNA, the CDR3 is TGTGCCAGCAGCTTTTGGGCAGGGCCGGGGGAGCAGTACTTC. Its protein is CASSFWAGPGEQYF.